This T cell receptor beta chain emerged from a study of identifying expanded T cells in peripheral blood. Worth noting for this clone: Its antigen is as yet unknown.

Assay used: immunoSEQ multiplex PCR; TCRdb lists only in-frame clones, some missing. The sample comprises about 91,000 clones, around nine tenths of which are singletons, and about 3.9% rests with the top ten. The CDR3 length is 15 residues. Study-wide findings and caveats: Over two and four weeks, about 15 and 19 clones changed, versus approximately 1.2 between replicates.

Sequencing input: blood. This receptor was obtained from a person between 18 and 75 years old in good health. The gene calls are TRBV21-1 and TRBJ1-4; the table names TRBD1, a call not compared with the DNA. TRBV21-1 is a pseudogene. This CDR3 reads CASNLTQTINEKLFF. CDR3 bases: TGTGCCAGCAATTTGACACAGACCATTAATGAAAAACTGTTTTTT.